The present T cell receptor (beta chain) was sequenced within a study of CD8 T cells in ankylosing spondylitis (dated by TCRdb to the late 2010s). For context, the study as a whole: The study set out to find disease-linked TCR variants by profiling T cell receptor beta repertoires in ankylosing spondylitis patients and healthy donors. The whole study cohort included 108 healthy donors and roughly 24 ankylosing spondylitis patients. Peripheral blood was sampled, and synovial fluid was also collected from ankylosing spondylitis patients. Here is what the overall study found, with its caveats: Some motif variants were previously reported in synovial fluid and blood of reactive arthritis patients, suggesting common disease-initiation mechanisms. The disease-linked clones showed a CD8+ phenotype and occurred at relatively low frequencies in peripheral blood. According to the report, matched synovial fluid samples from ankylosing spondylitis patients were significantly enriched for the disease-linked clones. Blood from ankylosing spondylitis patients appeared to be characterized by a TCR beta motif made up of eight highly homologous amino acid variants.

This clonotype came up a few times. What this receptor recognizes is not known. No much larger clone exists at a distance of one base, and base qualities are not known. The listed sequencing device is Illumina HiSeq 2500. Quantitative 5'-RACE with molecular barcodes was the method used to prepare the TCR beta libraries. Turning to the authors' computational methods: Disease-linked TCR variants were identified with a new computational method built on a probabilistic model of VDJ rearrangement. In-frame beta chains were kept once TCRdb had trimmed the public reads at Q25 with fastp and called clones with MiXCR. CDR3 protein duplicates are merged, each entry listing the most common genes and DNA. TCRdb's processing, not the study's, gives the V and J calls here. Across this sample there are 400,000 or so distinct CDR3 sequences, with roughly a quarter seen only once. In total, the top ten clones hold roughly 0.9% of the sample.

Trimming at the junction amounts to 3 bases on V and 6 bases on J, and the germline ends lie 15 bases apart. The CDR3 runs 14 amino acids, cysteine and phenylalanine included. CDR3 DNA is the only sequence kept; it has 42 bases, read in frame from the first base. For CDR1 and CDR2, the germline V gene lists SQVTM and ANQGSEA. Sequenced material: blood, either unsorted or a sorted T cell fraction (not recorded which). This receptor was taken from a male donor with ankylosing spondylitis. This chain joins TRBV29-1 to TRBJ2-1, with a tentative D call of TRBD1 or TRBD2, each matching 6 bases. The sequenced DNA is TGCAGCGTTGAGGCCCGAGGGGGGTTCAATGAGCAGTTCTTC. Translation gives CSVEARGGFNEQFF.